The next 19 T cell receptor beta chains were all read from a single sample in a study of blood T cells in healthy people across ages. With a J-beta primer mix and a sample-barcoded 5' primer, a second PCR ran roughly 6 to 11 cycles. TCRdb ran MiXCR on the 5' RACE reads and lists one entry per CDR3 protein. Of 1.2 million to 1.5 million distinct CDR3 sequences listed, approximately 40% were seen once; the top ten hold roughly 8.2%. Sequenced: blood. The receptors were sampled from a woman aged 18-29 years in good health.

J is TRBJ2-7 and V is TRBV27; perhaps TRBD2 as D (5 bases). The CDR3 runs to 14 residues. Germline V gene data show CDR1 as MNHEY and CDR2 as SMNVEV (reference sequence). The V and J ends lost 3 bases and 3 bases respectively, with 12 bases between them. The CDR3 is CASSFGPRGYEQYF. DNA of the CDR3: TGTGCCAGCAGTTTTGGCCCCCGGGGCTACGAGCAGTACTTC.

This clonotype was detected only a few times. V and J are TRBV20-1 and TRBJ2-3; 8 nucleotides line up with TRBD2. The CDR3 extends over 14 amino acids. Germline loops: CDR1 DFQATT, CDR2 SNEGSKA (reference sequence). V was clipped by 5 bases and J by 5 bases; unmatched bases: 9. Here the CDR3 DNA reads TGCAGTGCTCCCCCGGGACTAGAGGTAGATACGCAGTATTTT. It translates to CSAPPGLEVDTQYF.

This clonotype appeared a few times. The gene calls are TRBV7-2 and TRBJ2-7; the D is unclear. CDR1 and CDR2 (germline): SGHTA, FQGNSA. The length of the CDR3 is 15 residues. V shed 2 bases and J shed 3 bases, with 14 bases lying between them. The CDR3 DNA sequence: TGTGCCAGCAGCTTATTTTCCGTCGGGTTCTACGAGCAGTACTTC. It codes for CASSLFSVGFYEQYF.

The gene calls are TRBV5-1 and TRBJ2-5; the D is unclear. Germline V gene data show CDR1 as SGHRS and CDR2 as YFSETQ. V was pared by 4 bases and J by 5 bases, with 9 bases between. The CDR3 extends over 12 amino acids. CDR3 loop: CASSTYQETQYF. CDR3 DNA: TGCGCCAGCAGCACCTATCAGGAGACCCAGTACTTC. Together with reference TRBV5-1 and TRBJ2-5, the CDR3 gives the full variable domain: KAGVTQTPRYLIKTRGQQVTLSCSPISGHRSVSWYQQTPGQGLQFLFEYFSETQRNKGNFPGRFSGRQFSNSRSEMNVSTLELGDSALYLCASSTYQETQYFGPGTRLLVL.

This chain connects TRBV28 to TRBJ2-4; D is perhaps TRBD2 (7 bases). TRBJ2-7 matches the DNA end more closely, so the J call is doubtful. Germline V gene data show CDR1 as MDHEN and CDR2 as SYDVKM. CDR3 length: 13 amino acids. CDR3 nucleotides: TGTGCCAGCAGTGGGGGGGCGGTGTACGAGCAGTACTTC. Protein sequence: CASSGGAVYEQYF.

This sequence joins TRBV28 and TRBJ2-7, with 16 bases aligning to TRBD2. Near its end, the DNA agrees better with TRBJ2-5, so the J call may be wrong. The germline gives CDR1 MDHEN, CDR2 SYDVKM. The CDR3 length is 15 residues. CDR3 nucleotide sequence: TGTGCCAGCAGTTCAGGGACTAGCGGGGGGGGGACCCAGTACTTC. It encodes CASSSGTSGGGTQYF.

CDR3 in DNA: TGTGCCAGCAGTGACTACAACAGGGGGAACGGGGAGCTGTTTTTT. Translation gives CASSDYNRGNGELFF. V is TRBV6-1 and J is TRBJ2-2, with TRBD1 matching 8 bases. Trimming at V came to 3 bases and at J to 7 bases, leaving 7 bases not matched to a gene. The CDR3 sequence is 15 residues long. CDR1 and CDR2 (germline): MNHNS, SASEGT.

V and J are TRBV5-8 and TRBJ2-2; the D is unclear. The CDR3 totals 13 residues. Trimming took 0 bases from V and 6 from J, leaving 6 bases between them. Germline CDR1 is SGHTS and CDR2 is YDEGEE. CDR3 coding DNA: TGTGCCAGCAGCTTGGGCTCGGCCGGGGAGCTGTTTTTT. Translating gives CASSLGSAGELFF.

This chain connects TRBV7-2 to TRBJ2-3; D gene ambiguous. CDR3 length: 14 residues. Trimming shortened V by 1 base and J by 10 bases, and 15 bases separated the two germline ends. Germline V gene sequence: CDR1 SGHTA, CDR2 FQGNSA. Here the CDR3 DNA reads TGTGCCAGCAGCTTAGGCACTCTTGTTAGTGCGCAGTATTTT. It codes for CASSLGTLVSAQYF.

The chain combines TRBV20-1 with TRBJ1-2, with D unclear. Germline loops: CDR1 DFQATT, CDR2 SNEGSKA (reference sequence). This CDR3 contains 12 residues. V was trimmed by 0 bases and J by 6 bases, leaving 8 bases between them. CDR3: CSARDPSNGYTF. As DNA, the CDR3 is TGCAGTGCTAGAGATCCGTCTAATGGCTACACCTTC.

Only a few counts were recorded for this clonotype. V is TRBV6-5 and J is TRBJ2-7; 11 bases line up with TRBD2. Per the germline V gene, CDR1 is MNHEY and CDR2 is SVGAGI. The CDR3 covers 16 residues. Trimming at V came to 4 bases and at J to 2 bases, leaving 7 bases not matched to a gene. CDR3 coding DNA: TGTGCCAGCAGTTGCCTGACTAGCGGGGACCCCTACGAGCAGTACTTC. It encodes CASSCLTSGDPYEQYF.

This clonotype was picked up a small number of times. This chain connects TRBV5-1 to TRBJ2-1, with 9 positions matching TRBD1. Germline V gives CDR1 SGHRS, CDR2 YFSETQ. This CDR3 contains 15 residues. The V and J ends lost 2 bases and 5 bases, in that order; junction bases with no gene match: 5. CDR3 bases: TGCGCCAGCAGCTTATCCGGGACAGGGAACAATGAGCAGTTCTTC. The encoded protein is CASSLSGTGNNEQFF. Filled out from reference TRBV5-1 and TRBJ2-1, the complete variable domain reads KAGVTQTPRYLIKTRGQQVTLSCSPISGHRSVSWYQQTPGQGLQFLFEYFSETQRNKGNFPGRFSGRQFSNSRSEMNVSTLELGDSALYLCASSLSGTGNNEQFFGPGTRLTVL.

This clonotype showed up just a few times. CDR3 in amino acids: CTSSVSGTSDYEQYF. As DNA, the CDR3 is TGCACCAGCAGCGTCTCCGGGACTAGCGACTACGAGCAGTACTTC. The chain recombines TRBV1 with TRBJ2-7; TRBD2, the D gene given by the table, was not confirmed from the DNA. TRBV1 is deemed a pseudogene. The CDR3 has 15 amino acids.

CDR3: CASRNEAGEGTDTQYF. CDR3 nucleotide sequence: TGTGCCAGCAGGAATGAGGCGGGAGAAGGCACAGATACGCAGTATTTT. This chain joins TRBV27 and TRBJ2-3; the match to TRBD2 covers 7 bases. This CDR3 spans 16 amino acids. From germline, CDR1 is MNHEY and CDR2 SMNVEV (reference sequence). V gave up 6 bases and J gave up 1 base; unmatched junction bases: 10.

V and J are TRBV28 and TRBJ2-1; D is possibly TRBD2 (5 bases). Trimming took 3 bases from V and 0 from J, leaving 15 bases between them. CDR3 length equals 17 residues. Germline CDR1 is MDHEN and CDR2 is SYDVKM. The CDR3 here is CASSFRDAGLSYNEQFF. DNA of the CDR3: TGTGCCAGCAGTTTTCGTGACGCGGGTCTCTCCTACAATGAGCAGTTCTTC.

This chain joins TRBV20-1 and TRBJ2-2, with 10 bases identical to TRBD2. Germline CDR1 reads DFQATT; CDR2 reads SNEGSKA (reference sequence). The CDR3 is 12 amino acids. Trimming took 5 bases from V and 7 from J; bases not matched to a gene: 1. The CDR3 sequence: CSASSGGGELFF. In DNA, the CDR3 is TGCAGTGCTTCTAGCGGGGGCGGGGAGCTGTTTTTT.

In DNA, the CDR3 is TGCGCCAGCAGCCCCCACGTCCATAGCCAAGAGACCCAGTACTTC. This encodes CASSPHVHSQETQYF. The chain links TRBV4-1 to TRBJ2-5, with unresolved D. The CDR3 totals 15 residues. Germline-derived CDR1 and CDR2 are MGHRA and YSYEKL. Trimming removed 4 bases at V and 1 base at J, with 13 bases between.

This sequence joins TRBV6-1 and TRBJ2-7, with D possibly matching TRBD1 (6 bases). V dropped 2 bases and J dropped 0 bases, with 8 bases sitting between them. Germline V gives CDR1 MNHNS, CDR2 SASEGT. The CDR3 spans 14 residues. CDR3: CASSEFRGSYEQYF. The CDR3 coding sequence is TGTGCCAGCAGTGAATTCAGGGGCTCCTACGAGCAGTACTTC.

A few counts support this clonotype. V usage is TRBV19 and J usage is TRBJ2-3, with D unclear. This CDR3 spans 14 amino acids. CDR1 is LNHDA and CDR2 is SQIVND in the germline V gene (reference sequence). Trimming stripped 5 bases from V and 2 bases from J, with 11 bases between. CDR3 amino acids: CASSEASYTDTQYF. The CDR3, as DNA: TGTGCCAGTAGTGAGGCCAGCTACACAGATACGCAGTATTTT.